These 30 T cell receptor beta chains were sequenced from one sample in a study of shared clonotypes between healthy human individuals. The repertoire was sequenced with immunoSEQ multiplex PCR; TCRdb's copy has only in-frame clones and lacks some. The sample yields over a million clones, approximately 98.5% seen once. The sequenced sample consisted of naive CD4+ T cells sorted from blood. Stated subset: CD45RA+ positively selected. These receptors were taken from a man aged 30 to 45 in good health.

The chain links TRBV29-1 to TRBJ1-5; maybe TRBD1 (6 bases). The CDR3 covers 14 residues. CDR1 SQVTM and CDR2 ANQGSEA come from the germline V gene. V lost 7 bases and J 5 bases, leaving 18 bases between the germline ends. CDR3 amino acids: CSASVGGGDQPQHF. The CDR3, as DNA: TGCAGCGCCAGTGTGGGGGGCGGGGATCAGCCCCAGCATTTT.

The rearrangement joins TRBV11-3 to TRBJ2-2; a possible D gene is TRBD1 (6 bases). V was shortened by 1 base and J by 4 bases, with 7 bases between the two germline ends. Germline V gene sequence: CDR1 SGHNT, CDR2 YENEEA. CDR3 size: 14 residues. The CDR3 reads CASSLARGTGELFF. DNA for the CDR3: TGTGCCAGCAGCTTAGCCAGGGGCACCGGGGAGCTGTTTTTT.

The J gene is TRBJ1-1, the V gene TRBV7-9; D is possibly TRBD1 (5 bases). The CDR3 is 15 amino acids. The germline V gene has CDR1 SEHNR and CDR2 FQNEAQ (reference sequence). The V end was cut by 2 bases, the J end by 0 bases, with 10 bases between. Here the CDR3 reads CASSLQGYVNTEAFF. For the CDR3, the DNA is TGTGCCAGCAGCTTACAGGGCTATGTGAACACTGAAGCTTTCTTT.

The chain carries TRBV6-6 and TRBJ2-5; D call uncertain. Per the germline V gene, CDR1 is MNHNY and CDR2 is SVGAGI (reference sequence). The CDR3 runs 14 residues. Between the trimmed V and J ends, which lost 0 bases and 1 base, there was a span of 6 bases. In nucleotides, the CDR3 is TGTGCCAGCAGTTACTCGATACCCCAAGAGACCCAGTACTTC. Protein: CASSYSIPQETQYF.

This chain uses TRBV9 with TRBJ1-5, with unresolved D. Germline V gives CDR1 SGDLS, CDR2 YYNGEE. The V and J ends lost 0 bases and 4 bases respectively, with 11 bases between them. The CDR3 consists of 15 residues. The CDR3 DNA sequence: TGTGCCAGCAGCGTAGCCCCGGATTCGAATCAGCCCCAGCATTTT. The encoded protein is CASSVAPDSNQPQHF. Based on the CDR3 plus reference TRBV9 and TRBJ1-5, the full variable domain is DSGVTQTPKHLITATGQRVTLRCSPRSGDLSVYWYQQSLDQGLQFLIQYYNGEERAKGNILERFSAQQFPDLHSELNLSSLELGDSALYFCASSVAPDSNQPQHFGDGTRLSIL.

In its sample, this clone was seen once. The chain has TRBV5-1 and TRBJ2-2, with D perhaps being TRBD1 or TRBD2 (5 bases each). The CDR3 spans 16 residues. The germline V gene has CDR1 SGHRS and CDR2 YFSETQ. Trimming took 5 bases from V and 0 from J, leaving 14 bases between them. The CDR3 is CASRERGAANTGELFF. The CDR3 nucleotides are TGCGCCAGCAGGGAACGGGGCGCCGCGAACACCGGGGAGCTGTTTTTT.

This chain uses TRBV5-1 with TRBJ2-1; 9 positions agree with TRBD1. Germline V lookup: CDR1 SGHRS, CDR2 YFSETQ. Unmatched junction bases numbered 6, after V lost 4 bases and J lost 13 bases. The CDR3 is 12 residues long. The CDR3 nucleotides read TGCGCCAGCAGCATACCGGGACAGGGTCAGTTCTTC. This encodes CASSIPGQGQFF.

This chain's CDR3 is CASSQFGQGGYGYTF. DNA for the CDR3: TGTGCCAGCTCACAATTCGGACAGGGAGGCTATGGCTACACCTTC. The V and J genes are TRBV18 and TRBJ1-2, with TRBD1 matching 8 bases. This CDR3 region has 15 residues. Germline values: CDR1 KGHSH, CDR2 LQKENI. V lost 4 bases to trimming and J lost 4 bases; unmatched junction nucleotides: 8.

The chain carries TRBV5-4 and TRBJ2-7, with D tentatively TRBD2 (6 bases). The germline V gene has CDR1 SGHNT and CDR2 YYREEE (reference sequence). V was trimmed by 3 bases and J by 3 bases, leaving 19 bases between them. This CDR3 has 16 residues. The CDR3 DNA sequence: TGTGCCAGCAGCTCCCCTGTAGGAGGGATTTACTACGAGCAGTACTTC. This gives the protein CASSSPVGGIYYEQYF.

This clone was seen only once. The gene calls are TRBV5-1 and TRBJ2-6, with 9 bases fitting TRBD2. The CDR3 consists of 20 residues. Trimming took 4 bases from V and 0 from J; bases not matched to a gene: 14. The germline V gene has CDR1 SGHRS and CDR2 YFSETQ. The CDR3 DNA sequence: TGCGCCAGCAGCGCCAGCCGGGCGGGAGGGTCCAGCTCTGGGGCCAACGTCCTGACTTTC. Translated: CASSASRAGGSSSGANVLTF.

This clone was seen a single time. The chain uses TRBV7-2 and TRBJ2-1, with D possibly called TRBD1 or TRBD2 (6 bases each). The CDR3 is 14 residues long. Trimming pared 2 bases from V and 6 bases from J, leaving 11 bases between. Germline lookup yields CDR1 SGHTA and CDR2 FQGNSA. The DNA of the CDR3 is TGTGCCAGCAGCTTAATTAGGGGGGCCAATGAGCAGTTCTTC. Translation: CASSLIRGANEQFF.

The genes are TRBV19 and TRBJ1-2; perhaps TRBD1 as D (5 bases). This CDR3 spans 12 amino acids. Germline V CDR1 and CDR2: LNHDA, SQIVND (reference sequence). V shed 5 bases and J shed 8 bases, with 12 bases lying between them. CDR3 in DNA: TGTGCCAGTAGTCCGCAGGGAAGGGGCTACACCTTC. It specifies CASSPQGRGYTF.

The rearrangement links TRBV10-2 to TRBJ1-2, with 7 bases identical to TRBD1. Germline trimming cut 8 bases from V and 5 bases from J; bases unmatched to any gene: 20. The CDR3 is made up of 17 amino acids. CDR1 is WSHSY, CDR2 SAAADI, per germline. CDR3 coding DNA: TGCGCCAGCTCAGGGGGACAGCGAACTAAAAGAACTTATGGCTACACCTTC. Translated, it gives CASSGGQRTKRTYGYTF.

The chain combines TRBV7-2 with TRBJ1-1; perhaps TRBD1 as D (5 bases). There are 15 residues in the CDR3. V lost 1 base to trimming and J lost 2 bases, with 11 bases between them. CDR1 SGHTA and CDR2 FQGNSA come from the germline V gene. This CDR3 reads CASSLGDRANTEAFF. In nucleotides, the CDR3 is TGTGCCAGCAGCTTAGGAGACAGAGCAAACACTGAAGCTTTCTTT.

Concerning this clone itself: An end of the junction differs from the germline gene, which may be a read error. The gene calls are TRBV27 and TRBJ2-3; 8 nucleotides line up with TRBD2. The germline V gene has CDR1 MNHEY and CDR2 SMNVEV (reference sequence). The CDR3 runs 12 residues. The CDR3 coding sequence is TGCGCGAGCGGGAGACCCACAGATACGCAGTATTTT. It is translated as CASGRPTDTQYF.

As regards this clone: The same CDR3 is also encoded by other DNA sequences in this sample. V and J are TRBV19 and TRBJ2-2; D possibly corresponds to TRBD2 (5 bases). This CDR3 has 12 residues. The V gene's germline CDR1 is LNHDA and CDR2 SQIVND (reference sequence). Trimming removed 3 bases from V and 7 bases from J, with 6 bases in between. CDR3 sequence reads: CASSIRGGELFF. The CDR3 nucleotides are TGTGCCAGTAGTATCCGGGGCGGGGAGCTGTTTTTT.

The CDR3 sequence: CSVEGDINLYYGYTF. DNA for the CDR3: TGCAGCGTTGAAGGAGACATCAATCTATACTATGGCTACACCTTC. The gene calls are TRBV29-1 and TRBJ1-2; no reliable D call. V dropped 1 base and J dropped 3 bases, with 15 bases sitting between them. Germline loops: CDR1 SQVTM, CDR2 ANQGSEA. The CDR3 extends over 15 amino acids.

The genes are TRBV18 and TRBJ2-7, with 11 bases matching TRBD1. This CDR3 is 21 amino acids long. Germline lookup yields CDR1 KGHSH and CDR2 LQKENI. The trim removed 5 bases at V and 4 bases at J, leaving 25 bases unmatched. The CDR3, as DNA: TGTGCCAGCTCAGATATACGAATGCCGGGACAGGGGGGTTACGGAGCTTACGAGCAGTACTTC. Its protein product is CASSDIRMPGQGGYGAYEQYF.

The rearrangement links TRBV9 to TRBJ1-2; 7 bases line up with TRBD1. The CDR3 is 13 residues long. The trim removed 2 bases at V and 6 bases at J, leaving 4 bases unmatched. CDR1 is SGDLS and CDR2 is YYNGEE in the germline V gene. The DNA of the CDR3 is TGTGCCAGCAGCGTCGGCAGGGGGGATGGCTACACCTTC. Protein product: CASSVGRGDGYTF.

V and J are TRBV5-8 and TRBJ2-3; the match to TRBD1 covers 8 bases. The germline gives CDR1 SGHTS, CDR2 YDEGEE. CDR3 length: 15 residues. Losses at the gene ends were 4 bases for V and 0 bases for J; bases not matched to a gene: 4. CDR3 protein: CASSRTGISTDTQYF. The DNA for the CDR3 is TGTGCCAGCAGCCGGACAGGGATCAGCACAGATACGCAGTATTTT.

The V gene is TRBV7-2, the J gene TRBJ2-7; D may be TRBD1 (6 bases). Trimming removed 5 bases from V and 7 bases from J, with 21 bases in between. The CDR3 sequence is 15 residues long. CDR1 and CDR2 (germline): SGHTA, FQGNSA. This CDR3 is CASSRRWGPEEEQYF. The CDR3 region has the DNA TGTGCCAGCAGCCGTCGGTGGGGGCCCGAGGAGGAGCAGTACTTC.

This clone was recorded only once. The CDR3 nucleotides are TGTGCCAGCAAACTGCTAGCTTCTTTCGATGAGCAGTTCTTC. Amino acid sequence: CASKLLASFDEQFF. This chain uses TRBV2 with TRBJ2-1, with D maybe TRBD2 (5 bases). Trimming took off 7 bases at V and 8 bases at J, with 18 bases between the two ends. The V gene's germline CDR1 is SNHLY and CDR2 FYNNEI. The CDR3 totals 14 residues.

CDR3 loop: CASSLELAGVTDTQYF. CDR3 nucleotides: TGTGCCAGCAGCTTGGAACTAGCGGGAGTCACAGATACGCAGTATTTT. The chain links TRBV5-4 to TRBJ2-3, with TRBD2 matching 11 bases. V was pared by 0 bases and J by 2 bases, with 2 bases of the junction left unmatched. Germline V gives CDR1 SGHNT, CDR2 YYREEE (reference sequence). The CDR3 is 16 residues long.

A single count supports this clone. Other DNA sequences in this sample translate to the same CDR3. The chain links TRBV5-1 to TRBJ2-7, with 8 bases matching TRBD1. CDR1 and CDR2 from the germline V gene are SGHRS and YFSETQ. This CDR3 is built from 14 residues. V gave up 0 bases and J gave up 4 bases; unmatched junction bases: 3. CDR3 loop: CASSLGTGIYEQYF. In DNA form, the CDR3 reads TGCGCCAGCAGCTTGGGGACAGGGATATACGAGCAGTACTTC.

This rearrangement joins TRBV5-1 to TRBJ1-1; D is uncertain. Trimming stripped 1 base from V and 11 bases from J, with 21 bases between. The CDR3 length is 15 residues. Germline V gene sequence: CDR1 SGHRS, CDR2 YFSETQ. The CDR3 DNA is TGCGCCAGCAGCTTGATGGGCGAACGCTTTTTTGGCGCTTTCTTT. Its translation: CASSLMGERFFGAFF.

The chain joins TRBV5-1 to TRBJ1-3; TRBD1 might be the D (5 bases). V gave up 5 bases and J gave up 3 bases, with 6 bases separating them. This CDR3 is 12 amino acids long. Per the germline V gene, CDR1 is SGHRS and CDR2 is YFSETQ. CDR3 in amino acids: CASRGDGNTIYF. For the CDR3, the DNA is TGCGCCAGCAGGGGGGATGGAAACACCATATATTTT.

The rearrangement links TRBV11-2 to TRBJ1-2; D is unclear. Trimming pared 1 base from V and 4 bases from J, leaving 13 bases between. CDR3 size: 15 residues. Germline V lookup: CDR1 SGHAT, CDR2 FQNNGV. CDR3 residues: CASSLGVVATYGYTF. DNA for the CDR3: TGTGCCAGCAGCTTAGGGGTTGTGGCCACCTATGGCTACACCTTC.

The V gene is TRBV18, the J gene TRBJ2-5; weak D call: TRBD1 (5 bases). The CDR3 extends over 14 amino acids. Germline loops: CDR1 KGHSH, CDR2 LQKENI. V was trimmed by 3 bases and J by 5 bases, leaving 13 bases between them. The CDR3 bases are TGTGCCAGCTCACCCGCCCCGGACACGGAGACCCAGTACTTC. It yields the protein CASSPAPDTETQYF.

The chain carries TRBV18 and TRBJ2-2, with D hard to call. Trimming removed 0 bases at V and 6 bases at J, with 8 bases between. From germline, CDR1 is KGHSH and CDR2 LQKENI. This CDR3 has 14 amino acids. CDR3 DNA: TGTGCCAGCTCACCACCGACCCTTCCCGGGGAGCTGTTTTTT. Its protein product is CASSPPTLPGELFF.

V is TRBV14 and J is TRBJ1-2; D is uncertain. This CDR3 is 14 amino acids long. The V and J ends lost 4 bases and 3 bases respectively, with 12 bases between them. Per the germline V gene, CDR1 is SGHDN and CDR2 is FVKESK. In nucleotides, the CDR3 is TGTGCCAGCAGCCCCATCCCTCCCGACTATGGCTACACCTTC. This codes for CASSPIPPDYGYTF.